The 14 T cell receptor beta chains given below trace back to one sample, sequenced in a study of T cell responses to AZD1222 COVID-19 vaccine. Repertoires were generated with immunoSEQ multiplex PCR, while TCRdb's copy carries only in-frame clones and drops some. Of over 100,000 clones in the sample, under 90% were seen once. The sample consisted of peripheral blood, taken on day 0 of AZD1222 vaccination. The receptors stem from an adult in good health.

The chain links TRBV4-1 to TRBJ1-2, with D uncertain. The CDR3 is 15 amino acids. Germline values: CDR1 MGHRA, CDR2 YSYEKL. V lost 3 bases, J lost 0 bases, and 11 bases lay in between. CDR3 nucleotide sequence: TGCGCCAGCAGCCAGACGGACGCATCTAACTATGGCTACACCTTC. Translation: CASSQTDASNYGYTF.

The chain uses TRBV5-1 and TRBJ2-5, with D tentatively TRBD1 (6 bases). Germline CDR1 reads SGHRS; CDR2 reads YFSETQ. The CDR3 is 13 residues long. Between the trimmed V and J ends, which lost 4 bases and 3 bases, there was a span of 10 bases. The CDR3 region has the DNA TGCGCCAGCAGCGGGCGGACAGAAGAGACCCAGTACTTC. This translates into CASSGRTEETQYF.

Note on this clone: Just one base apart from a much larger clone, this may be a read error. The genes are TRBV11-3 and TRBJ2-1; D uncertain. The CDR3 runs 13 residues. Germline V lookup: CDR1 SGHNT, CDR2 YENEEA. With 5 bases removed from V and 0 bases from J, the gap between germline ends came to 5 bases. This CDR3 reads CASSVNSYNEQFF. For the CDR3, the DNA is TGTGCCAGCAGCGTTAACTCCTACAATGAGCAGTTCTTC.

Here the CDR3 DNA reads TGTGCCATCAGAGGGGACACCAATCAGCCCCAGCATTTT. This encodes CAIRGDTNQPQHF. V gene TRBV10-3 combines with J gene TRBJ1-5, with D possibly matching TRBD1 (6 bases). Germline assignment: CDR1 ENHRY and CDR2 SYGVKD. The CDR3 extends over 13 amino acids. The V gene lost 6 bases and the J gene lost 3 bases, with 9 bases spanning the gap.

The chain is built from TRBV25-1 and TRBJ2-5, with D perhaps TRBD1 (6 bases). The germline gives CDR1 MGHDK, CDR2 SYGVNS. V lost 6 bases to trimming and J lost 3 bases, with 17 bases between them. This CDR3 has 15 residues. This CDR3 reads CASSPTRGTKETQYF. The CDR3 region has the DNA TGTGCCAGCAGCCCAACCAGAGGGACAAAAGAGACCCAGTACTTC. The variable domain in full, completed from reference TRBV25-1 and TRBJ2-5, reads EADIYQTPRYLVIGTGKKITLECSQTMGHDKMYWYQQDPGMELHLIHYSYGVNSTEKGDLSSESTVSRIRTEHFPLTLESARPSHTSQYLCASSPTRGTKETQYFGPGTRLLVL.

This rearrangement joins TRBV6-5 to TRBJ2-3, with 7 positions matching TRBD2. CDR3 length equals 14 residues. Germline CDR1 reads MNHEY; CDR2 reads SVGAGI. J gave up 0 bases and V 10 bases, and 7 bases lay outside the gene matches. This CDR3 reads CATLAGLSTDTQYF. The CDR3 DNA reads TGTGCCACTTTAGCGGGCCTTAGCACAGATACGCAGTATTTT.

V and J are TRBV30 and TRBJ1-3, with TRBD1 identical over 7 bases. The V and J ends lost 5 bases and 0 bases, in that order; junction bases with no gene match: 1. Per germline, CDR1 GTSNPN and CDR2 SVGIG (reference sequence). This CDR3 contains 13 residues. CDR3 region: CAWGTVSGNTIYF. CDR3 sequence (DNA): TGTGCCTGGGGGACAGTCTCTGGAAACACCATATATTTT.

The chain carries TRBV4-1 and TRBJ1-2; D not certain. Per germline, CDR1 MGHRA and CDR2 YSYEKL. Trimming took off 0 bases at V and 6 bases at J, with 2 bases between the two ends. This CDR3 comprises 11 residues. The CDR3 nucleotides are TGCGCCAGCAGCCAAGAAAATGGCTACACCTTC. Its protein is CASSQENGYTF.

This chain links TRBV12-2 with TRBJ2-1. TRBV12-2 is given as a pseudogene. The CDR3 totals 17 residues. The DNA of the CDR3 is TGTGCAAGTCGCTTAGTTTCTCGGGAAAGGGGGGCATATGAGCAGTTCTTC. Protein sequence: CASRLVSRERGAYEQFF.

The chain recombines TRBV11-2 with TRBJ1-1; maybe TRBD1 (6 bases). The length of the CDR3 is 14 residues. CDR1 SGHAT and CDR2 FQNNGV come from the germline V gene. V lost 6 bases to trimming and J lost 2 bases, with 13 bases between them. This CDR3 is CASSEGGLNTEAFF. In DNA, the CDR3 is TGTGCCAGCAGTGAAGGGGGTTTAAACACTGAAGCTTTCTTT. The whole variable domain, filled in from reference TRBV11-2 and TRBJ1-1, reads EAGVAQSPRYKIIEKRQSVAFWCNPISGHATLYWYQQILGQGPKLLIQFQNNGVVDDSQLPKDRFSAERLKGVDSTLKIQPAKLEDSAVYLCASSEGGLNTEAFFGQGTRLTVV.

The V call is TRBV5-1, the J call TRBJ2-3; 10 nucleotides line up with TRBD2. The V gene end was trimmed by 4 bases and the J gene end by 1 base; junction bases not matched to a gene: 6. Looked up from germline, CDR1 is SGHRS and CDR2 is YFSETQ. The CDR3 covers 16 residues. CDR3 sequence reads: CASSRITSGGTDTQYF. CDR3 nucleotides: TGCGCCAGCAGCCGTATAACTAGCGGGGGCACAGATACGCAGTATTTT.

CDR3 in DNA: TGTGCCACCAGCAGAGATCGAGCTAATGAAAAACTGTTTTTT. Residues: CATSRDRANEKLFF. This rearrangement joins TRBV15 to TRBJ1-4; D ambiguous. The germline V gene encodes CDR1 LNHNV and CDR2 YYDKDF (reference sequence). The CDR3 sequence is 14 residues long. V lost 0 bases and J lost 3, with 5 bases in between.

The chain links TRBV14 to TRBJ1-2, with TRBD1 as a possible D gene (6 bases). V was trimmed by 4 bases and J by 6 bases, leaving 18 bases between them. This CDR3 has 15 amino acids. Germline V gene sequence: CDR1 SGHDN, CDR2 FVKESK. CDR3 protein: CASSPLTGALNGYTF. CDR3 nucleotide sequence: TGTGCCAGCAGCCCCTTGACAGGTGCCCTAAATGGCTACACCTTC.

The rearrangement links TRBV6-5 to TRBJ2-7; D tentatively fits TRBD1 or TRBD2 (5 bases each). Germline loops: CDR1 MNHEY, CDR2 SVGAGI. CDR3 length: 14 amino acids. Trimming took 7 bases from V and 2 from J, leaving 15 bases between them. In nucleotides, the CDR3 is TGTGCCAGCACCCCCCCCGGGGCAACCTACGAGCAGTACTTC. Translated: CASTPPGATYEQYF.